The 25 T cell receptor beta chains below come from one sample, sequenced in a study of human T cells and chemical hapten exposure. TCRdb reprocessed the RACE reads with MiXCR, giving one entry per CDR3 protein. Among tens of thousands of distinct CDR3 sequences, about 11% were seen once, and the ten largest hold less than 2.5%. Time point noted: patch test 1, 2 weeks after DPC sensitization. As to treatment: therapeutic diphenylcyclopropenone sensitization with weekly scalp DPC. The input for sequencing was whole blood, taken in connection with sensitization to the hapten diphenylcyclopropenone (DPC). The receptors originated from a man aged 40-55 years with alopecia areata. Some clones in this sample may be carry-over from other donors' samples.

The V and J genes are TRBV5-8 and TRBJ2-1, with 15 bases that match TRBD2. The CDR3 length is 18 residues. Trimming removed 6 bases from V and 3 bases from J; junction bases left unmatched: 10. Germline loops: CDR1 SGHTS, CDR2 YDEGEE. This CDR3 reads CASTPLGLAGGFYNEQFF. In nucleotides, the CDR3 is TGTGCCAGCACCCCCCTGGGACTAGCGGGAGGTTTCTACAATGAGCAGTTCTTC.

This clonotype was recorded a few times. This chain joins TRBV7-6 and TRBJ2-7; TRBD2 matches 7 bases. This CDR3 has 15 residues. Germline CDR1 reads SGHVS; CDR2 reads FNYEAQ. V gave up 10 bases and J gave up 2 bases; unmatched junction bases: 14. The CDR3 coding sequence is TGTGCCACCCCCGGAGGCGGGAGTGGAACCTACGAGCAGTACGTC. This translates into CATPGGGSGTYEQYV.

This clonotype was counted ten times or more. The rearrangement joins TRBV12-3 or TRBV12-4 to TRBJ1-2; D is undetermined. Trimming took 7 bases from V and 11 from J, leaving 20 bases between them. The CDR3 runs to 13 residues. The CDR3 coding sequence is TGTGCCAGCACCCCAGGACTGATGCCTCGTTACACCTTC. Translation gives CASTPGLMPRYTF.

This clonotype was seen more than once but under ten times. V and J are TRBV5-6 and TRBJ2-3; D perhaps matches TRBD1 (6 bases). Trimming took 2 bases from V and 3 from J, leaving 13 bases between them. Germline V gives CDR1 SGHDT, CDR2 YYEEEE. The length of the CDR3 is 15 residues. As DNA, the CDR3 is TGTGCCAGCAGCTTAAACCAAGGGGGAACAGATACGCAGTATTTT. Its protein product is CASSLNQGGTDTQYF.

Ten or more counts support this clonotype. The gene calls are TRBV7-2 and TRBJ2-5; the D call may be TRBD1 or TRBD2 (5 bases each). V lost 5 bases and J 2 bases, leaving 9 bases between the germline ends. The CDR3 runs 13 residues. Germline-derived CDR1 and CDR2 are SGHTA and FQGNSA. The CDR3 DNA sequence: TGTGCCAGCAGCATCAGGGAGCAAGAGACCCAGTACTTC. Its translation is CASSIREQETQYF.

The rearrangement joins TRBV7-2 to TRBJ2-3, with D hard to call. The CDR3 consists of 16 residues. Germline CDR1 is SGHTA and CDR2 is FQGNSA. V dropped 0 bases and J dropped 2 bases, with 12 bases sitting between them. The CDR3 DNA sequence: TGTGCCAGCAGCTTAGCTGGGCGGCGGAACACAGATACGCAGTATTTT. It yields the protein CASSLAGRRNTDTQYF.

This sequence joins TRBV12-3 or TRBV12-4 and TRBJ2-3; no definite D call. Deletions cut 2 bases from V and 14 bases from J, with 14 bases between. This CDR3 is 12 amino acids long. The CDR3 loop reads CASSLRKSTGYF. The CDR3 coding sequence is TGTGCCAGCAGTTTAAGGAAAAGTACGGGGTATTTT.

In this sample, this clonotype turned up a few times. The chain employs TRBV6-4 and TRBJ2-2, with D perhaps TRBD1 or TRBD2 (5 bases each). CDR1 and CDR2 (germline): MRHNA, SNTAGT. The CDR3 is 16 residues long. The ends were cut back, 5 bases at V and 6 bases at J, with 19 bases in the middle. CDR3 nucleotide sequence: TGTGCCAGCAGTTCCGGGGCAGGGATGATGGCCGGGGAGCTGTTTTTT. Its translation is CASSSGAGMMAGELFF.

The J gene is TRBJ2-3, the V gene TRBV20-1, with D possibly TRBD2 on 6 matching bases. The CDR3 extends over 16 amino acids. The germline CDR1 and CDR2 sequences are DFQATT and SNEGSKA (reference sequence). Trimming removed 3 bases from V and 4 bases from J, with 20 bases in between. CDR3 DNA: TGCAGTGCTAGCGGGAGCACCCAAATAAAACCAGATACGCAGTATTTT. This codes for CSASGSTQIKPDTQYF.

This clonotype was seen a few times. The chain has TRBV20-1 and TRBJ2-7; 10 positions match TRBD2. CDR3 length: 14 amino acids. With V trimmed by 5 bases and J by 0 bases, 4 bases remained unmatched. The germline gives CDR1 DFQATT, CDR2 SNEGSKA (reference sequence). This CDR3 reads CSAQVAGGSYEQYF. DNA for the CDR3: TGCAGTGCTCAGGTAGCGGGAGGCTCCTACGAGCAGTACTTC.

This clonotype appeared a few times. This chain links TRBV27 with TRBJ1-2; D unresolved. V lost 8 bases to trimming and J lost 7 bases, with 8 bases between them. CDR1 and CDR2 (germline): MNHEY, SMNVEV (reference sequence). This CDR3 spans 10 amino acids. CDR3 protein: CASLNRGYTF. The CDR3 coding sequence is TGTGCCAGCCTGAATCGTGGCTACACCTTC.

This clonotype turned up a few times. The V gene is TRBV6-2 or TRBV6-3, the J gene TRBJ2-1; TRBD2 aligns across 8 bases. CDR1 MNHEY and CDR2 SVGEGT come from the germline V gene. CDR3 length: 15 amino acids. V was pared by 4 bases and J by 9 bases, with 11 bases of the junction left unmatched. CDR3 sequence reads: CASSSPGLGRPEQFF. The CDR3 nucleotides are TGTGCCAGCAGTTCTCCGGGACTAGGCAGGCCTGAGCAGTTCTTC.

The chain employs TRBV4-2 and TRBJ2-1; TRBD2 matches at 13 bases. Trimming at V came to 1 base and at J to 5 bases, leaving 2 bases not matched to a gene. The V gene's germline CDR1 is LGHNA and CDR2 YNFKEQ. The CDR3 runs 16 residues. CDR3 sequence: CASSQGGLAGDNEQFF. The CDR3 DNA follows: TGTGCCAGCAGCCAAGGAGGACTAGCGGGGGACAATGAGCAGTTCTTC.

The V call is TRBV2, the J call TRBJ2-2; D not resolved. The germline gives CDR1 SNHLY, CDR2 FYNNEI. Trimming shortened V by 6 bases and J by 2 bases, and 10 bases separated the two germline ends. The CDR3 contains 14 residues. DNA of the CDR3: TGTGCCAGCAGGGGCACTCTCAACACCGGGGAGCTGTTTTTT. It translates to CASRGTLNTGELFF.

This chain links TRBV6-6 with TRBJ2-7; D tentatively fits TRBD1 or TRBD2 (6 bases each). The CDR3 is made up of 14 amino acids. With 2 bases removed from V and 2 bases from J, the gap between germline ends came to 10 bases. Germline values: CDR1 MNHNY, CDR2 SVGAGI (reference sequence). The CDR3 is CASSYRGEAYEQYF. The CDR3 DNA reads TGTGCCAGCAGTTACAGGGGGGAGGCCTACGAGCAGTACTTC.

This clonotype showed up many times. This chain uses TRBV11-2 with TRBJ1-1; D is perhaps TRBD1 (6 bases). The CDR3 contains 14 residues. Germline V gene data show CDR1 as SGHAT and CDR2 as FQNNGV. Trimming left V 4 bases short and J 2 bases short, with 11 bases between. CDR3: CASSYVGGNTEAFF. The CDR3 DNA sequence: TGTGCCAGCAGCTATGTAGGGGGTAACACTGAAGCTTTCTTT.

The CDR3 DNA follows: TGCAGTGCTAGGTCTACTGGGGGGAGCCTCACAACCTACGAGCAGTACTTC. As protein: CSARSTGGSLTTYEQYF. V and J are TRBV20-1 and TRBJ2-7, with D possibly being TRBD2 (6 bases). Trimming left V 3 bases short and J 2 bases short, with 23 bases between. CDR3 length: 17 amino acids. CDR1 is DFQATT, CDR2 SNEGSKA, per germline (reference sequence).

The chain is built from TRBV7-9 and TRBJ2-1; D gene uncertain. The CDR3 runs to 15 residues. CDR1 and CDR2 (germline): SEHNR, FQNEAQ (reference sequence). V lost 2 bases and J 8 bases, leaving 16 bases between the germline ends. The CDR3 sequence: CASSLQSSRSDEQFF. In DNA form, the CDR3 reads TGTGCCAGCAGCTTACAGAGTAGTAGGAGTGATGAGCAGTTCTTC.

This clonotype was seen a few times. The gene calls are TRBV11-3 and TRBJ2-5; 7 nucleotides match TRBD2. Germline assignment: CDR1 SGHNT and CDR2 YENEEA. V was clipped by 7 bases and J by 2 bases; unmatched bases: 10. The CDR3 has 15 amino acids. The CDR3 nucleotides are TGTGCCAGCACCCCCGGGGAGGGGAGGCAAGAGACCCAGTACTTC. It specifies CASTPGEGRQETQYF.

As DNA, the CDR3 is TGCGCCAGCAGTGGGGGAGGGTCGGGGCCCGGCTCACCCCTCCACTTT. This encodes CASSGGGSGPGSPLHF. The chain is built from TRBV10-2 and TRBJ1-6; D possibly corresponds to TRBD1 (5 bases). The V gene's germline CDR1 is WSHSY and CDR2 SAAADI. There are 16 residues in the CDR3. V was cut by 4 bases and J by 10 bases, with 20 bases left in between.

This chain joins TRBV27 and TRBJ2-3, with a weak D call TRBD2 (5 bases). V was cut by 6 bases and J by 0 bases, with 16 bases left in between. The CDR3 consists of 16 residues. Germline V gives CDR1 MNHEY, CDR2 SMNVEV (reference sequence). CDR3 DNA: TGTGCCAGCAGCCGCCTAGCCTCCCGTAGCACAGATACGCAGTATTTT. It encodes CASSRLASRSTDTQYF.

There are a few counts of this clonotype. J is TRBJ1-4 and V is TRBV5-6; TRBD1 matches at 7 bases. V gave up 0 bases and J gave up 7 bases; unmatched junction bases: 6. The germline CDR1 and CDR2 sequences are SGHDT and YYEEEE. This CDR3 region has 15 residues. The CDR3 is CASSLVQGGFEKLFF. CDR3 DNA: TGTGCCAGCAGCTTGGTGCAGGGGGGATTTGAAAAACTGTTTTTT.

This clonotype was found a few times. The V call is TRBV29-1, the J call TRBJ2-1; TRBD2 matches 10 bases. The germline gives CDR1 SQVTM, CDR2 ANQGSEA. Trimming removed 4 bases from V and 9 bases from J; junction bases left unmatched: 9. CDR3 length: 14 amino acids. This CDR3 is CSVGLASGRAEQFF. The DNA for the CDR3 is TGCAGCGTTGGCCTGGCTAGCGGGAGAGCTGAGCAGTTCTTC.

The CDR3 bases are TGTGCCTGGAGAAGACAGGGGGGGAATTCACCCCTCCACTTT. Protein product: CAWRRQGGNSPLHF. The chain combines TRBV30 with TRBJ1-6, with TRBD1 matching over 9 bases. Germline V CDR1 and CDR2: GTSNPN, SVGIG (reference sequence). V shed 3 bases, J shed 7 bases, and the junction held 4 bases outside the gene matches. This CDR3 contains 14 residues.

V and J are TRBV2 and TRBJ2-6, with 7 positions matching TRBD1. This CDR3 has 17 residues. After removal of 5 bases from V and 2 bases from J, the junction contained 9 bases not matched to a gene. Germline lookup yields CDR1 SNHLY and CDR2 FYNNEI. Here the CDR3 DNA reads TGTGCCAGCAGTACCCCGCGCGACAGGGCTGGGGCCAACGTCCTGACTTTC. Encoded protein: CASSTPRDRAGANVLTF.